The sequence of this T cell receptor (beta chain) was determined in a study of T cells after yellow fever vaccination. At the level of the study: Any fraction with a low cell number was prepared using SMART-Seq v4 Ultra Low Input.

For TCR, cDNA came from 5'RACE template switching, which added a universal primer site and UMIs. From the 5' RACE reads, TCRdb called clonotypes with MiXCR, one entry per CDR3 protein. The table includes roughly 190,000 distinct CDR3 sequences, roughly 11% detected once. Findings and caveats of the study: Booster samples showed a return of most primary-vaccination clones (approximately 95% CD4, 88% CD8). CD4 and CD8 compartments shared a small share of clonotypes.

With respect to this clonotype: Its antigen is not identified.

Trimming took off 0 bases at V and 3 bases at J, with 12 bases between the two ends. Germline CDR1 LGHDT, CDR2 YNNKEL (reference sequence). This CDR3 has 16 amino acids. This rearrangement joins TRBV3-1 to TRBJ1-5; D is perhaps TRBD1 (6 bases). This receptor was taken from a man younger than 30 who received the YFV17D yellow fever vaccine. Specimen: CD8+ T cells sorted from PBMCs, collected 15 days after the yellow fever booster vaccination. CDR3 sequence: CASSQETRDTNQPQHF. Written as DNA, the CDR3 is TGTGCCAGCAGCCAAGAGACCCGGGACACCAATCAGCCCCAGCATTTT.